This T cell receptor beta chain was identified during a study of T cell repertoires in cytomegalovirus infection. Regarding the study as a whole: Clonotypes of TCR beta that were HLA-C-restricted and CMV-specific dominated the ex vivo response.

This clonotype was counted ten times or more. Antigen unknown. CDR1 is MDHEN, CDR2 SYDVKM, per germline. This CDR3 is 17 amino acids long. V lost 5 bases and J lost 4; bases outside the gene matches: 11. TCRdb redid the calling of the reads with MiXCR, one entry per CDR3 protein. Of over 100,000 distinct CDR3 sequences detected, around 9.1% appear once; the ten largest clones hold over 25%. Specimen: PBMCs, sequenced either directly or after in vitro stimulation (not recorded which). This sequence was found in a human donor in good health (CMV status not recorded). Some clones in this sample may be carry-over from other donors' samples. The chain joins TRBV28 to TRBJ2-3, with 11 bases fitting TRBD2. CDR3 bases: TGTGCCAGCAGTGCCAACGTACTAGCGGGAGTAGCAGATACGCAGTATTTT. This gives the protein CASSANVLAGVADTQYF.